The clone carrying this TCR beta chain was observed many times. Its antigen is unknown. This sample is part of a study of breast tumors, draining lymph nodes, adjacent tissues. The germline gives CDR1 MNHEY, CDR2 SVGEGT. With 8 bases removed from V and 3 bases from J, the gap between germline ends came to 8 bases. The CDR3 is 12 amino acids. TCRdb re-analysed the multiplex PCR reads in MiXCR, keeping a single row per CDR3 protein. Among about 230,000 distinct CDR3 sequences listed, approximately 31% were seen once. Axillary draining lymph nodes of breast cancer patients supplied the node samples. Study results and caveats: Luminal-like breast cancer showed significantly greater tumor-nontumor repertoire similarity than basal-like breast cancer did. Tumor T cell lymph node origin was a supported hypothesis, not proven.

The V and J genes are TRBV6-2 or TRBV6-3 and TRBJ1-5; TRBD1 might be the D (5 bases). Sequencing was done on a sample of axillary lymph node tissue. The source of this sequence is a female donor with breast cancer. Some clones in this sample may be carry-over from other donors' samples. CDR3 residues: CASRDANQPQHF. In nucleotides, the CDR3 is TGTGCCAGCCGGGACGCCAATCAGCCCCAGCATTTT.